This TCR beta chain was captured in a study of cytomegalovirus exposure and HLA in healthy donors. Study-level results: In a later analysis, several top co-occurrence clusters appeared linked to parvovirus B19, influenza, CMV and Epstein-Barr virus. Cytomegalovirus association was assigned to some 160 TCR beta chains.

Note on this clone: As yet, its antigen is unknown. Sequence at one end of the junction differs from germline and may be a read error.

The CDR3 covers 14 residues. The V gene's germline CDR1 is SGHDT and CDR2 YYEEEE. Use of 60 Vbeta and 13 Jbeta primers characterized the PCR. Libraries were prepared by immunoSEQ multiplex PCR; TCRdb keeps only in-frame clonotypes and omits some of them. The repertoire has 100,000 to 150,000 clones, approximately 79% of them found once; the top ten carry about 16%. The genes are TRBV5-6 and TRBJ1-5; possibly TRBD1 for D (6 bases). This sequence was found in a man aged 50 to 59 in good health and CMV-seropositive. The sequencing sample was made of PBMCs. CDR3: CAGSLKGGGQPQHF. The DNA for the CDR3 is TGTGCCGGCAGCTTAAAAGGGGGGGGCCAGCCCCAGCATTTT.